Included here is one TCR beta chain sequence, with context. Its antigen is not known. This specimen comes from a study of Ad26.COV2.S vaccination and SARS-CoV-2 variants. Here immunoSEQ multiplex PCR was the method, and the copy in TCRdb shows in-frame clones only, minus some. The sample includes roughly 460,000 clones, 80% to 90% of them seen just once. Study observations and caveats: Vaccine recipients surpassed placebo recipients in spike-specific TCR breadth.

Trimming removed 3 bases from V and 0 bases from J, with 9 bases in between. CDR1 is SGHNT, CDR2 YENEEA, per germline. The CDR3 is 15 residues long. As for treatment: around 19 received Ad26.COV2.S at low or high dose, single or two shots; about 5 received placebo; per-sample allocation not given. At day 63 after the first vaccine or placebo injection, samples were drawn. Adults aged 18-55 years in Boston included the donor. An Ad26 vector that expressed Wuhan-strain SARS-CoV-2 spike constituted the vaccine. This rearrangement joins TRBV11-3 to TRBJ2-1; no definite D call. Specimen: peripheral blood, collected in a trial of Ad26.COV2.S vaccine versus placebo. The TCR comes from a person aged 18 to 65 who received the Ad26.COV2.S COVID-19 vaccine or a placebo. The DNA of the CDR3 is TGTGCCAGCAGCTTGGGTGGGTACTCCTACAATGAGCAGTTCTTC. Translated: CASSLGGYSYNEQFF.